The clone carrying this T cell receptor beta chain was counted a single time. The data stem from a study of blood T cell repertoires in COVID-19. The overall study: The United States, Italy and Spain were the sources of the acute and convalescent COVID-19 samples.

Libraries were prepared by immunoSEQ multiplex PCR; TCRdb keeps only in-frame clonotypes and omits some of them. The sample carries under 150,000 clones, 75% to 85% recorded once. The V gene's germline CDR1 is ENHRY and CDR2 SYGVKD. V shed 3 bases, J shed 7 bases, and the junction held 6 bases outside the gene matches. The CDR3 has 15 residues. The chain carries TRBV10-3 and TRBJ1-6, with TRBD1 matching over 7 bases. The TCR was taken from a woman over 75 with acute or convalescent COVID-19. Sequenced: peripheral blood. Here the CDR3 DNA reads TGTGCCATCAGTGAAGGGACAGCTGGAAATTCACCCCTCCACTTT. This codes for CAISEGTAGNSPLHF.